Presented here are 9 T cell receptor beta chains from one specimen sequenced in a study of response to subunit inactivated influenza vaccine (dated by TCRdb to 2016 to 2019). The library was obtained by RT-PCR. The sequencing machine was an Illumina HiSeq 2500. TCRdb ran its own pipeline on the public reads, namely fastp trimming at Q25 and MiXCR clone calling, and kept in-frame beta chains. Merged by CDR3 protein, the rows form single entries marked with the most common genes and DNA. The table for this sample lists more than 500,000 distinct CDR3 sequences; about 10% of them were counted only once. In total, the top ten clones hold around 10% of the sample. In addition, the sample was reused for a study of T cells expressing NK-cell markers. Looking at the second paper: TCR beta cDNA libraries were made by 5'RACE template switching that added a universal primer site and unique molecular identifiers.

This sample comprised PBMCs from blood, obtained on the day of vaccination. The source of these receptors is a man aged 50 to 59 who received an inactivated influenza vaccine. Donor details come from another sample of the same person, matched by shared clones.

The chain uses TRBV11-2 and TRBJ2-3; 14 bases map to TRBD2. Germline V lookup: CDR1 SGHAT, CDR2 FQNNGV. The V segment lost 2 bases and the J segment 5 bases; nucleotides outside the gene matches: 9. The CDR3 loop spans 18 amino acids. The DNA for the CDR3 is TGTGCCAGCAGCTTATCAACGACTAGCGGGAGGGCCCGAGATACGCAGTATTTT. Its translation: CASSLSTTSGRARDTQYF.

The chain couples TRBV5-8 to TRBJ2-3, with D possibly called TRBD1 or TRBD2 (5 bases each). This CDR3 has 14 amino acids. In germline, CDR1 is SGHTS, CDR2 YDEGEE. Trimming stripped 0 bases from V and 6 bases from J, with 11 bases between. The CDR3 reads CASSLVEGLDTQYF. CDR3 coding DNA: TGTGCCAGCAGCTTGGTCGAGGGGTTGGATACGCAGTATTTT.

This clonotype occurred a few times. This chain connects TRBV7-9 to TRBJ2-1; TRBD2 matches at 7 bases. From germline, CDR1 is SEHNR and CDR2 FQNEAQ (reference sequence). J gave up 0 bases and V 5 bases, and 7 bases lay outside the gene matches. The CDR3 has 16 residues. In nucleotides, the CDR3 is TGTGCCAGCAGCCAGACTGGCGGGAGCTCCTACAATGAGCAGTTCTTC. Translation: CASSQTGGSSYNEQFF.

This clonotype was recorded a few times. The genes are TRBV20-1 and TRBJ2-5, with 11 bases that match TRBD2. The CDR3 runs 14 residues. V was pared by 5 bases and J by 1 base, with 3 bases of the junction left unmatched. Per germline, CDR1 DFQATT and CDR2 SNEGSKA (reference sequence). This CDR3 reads CSAAGLAAQETQYF. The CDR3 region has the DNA TGCAGTGCTGCGGGACTAGCGGCCCAAGAGACCCAGTACTTC.

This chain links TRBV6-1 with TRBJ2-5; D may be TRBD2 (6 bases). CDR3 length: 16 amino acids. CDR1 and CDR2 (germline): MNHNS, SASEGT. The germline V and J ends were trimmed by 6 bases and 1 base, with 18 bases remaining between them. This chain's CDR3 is CASRSLTRGSQETQYF. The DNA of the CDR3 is TGTGCCAGCAGGTCGCTTACCCGGGGGTCCCAAGAGACCCAGTACTTC.

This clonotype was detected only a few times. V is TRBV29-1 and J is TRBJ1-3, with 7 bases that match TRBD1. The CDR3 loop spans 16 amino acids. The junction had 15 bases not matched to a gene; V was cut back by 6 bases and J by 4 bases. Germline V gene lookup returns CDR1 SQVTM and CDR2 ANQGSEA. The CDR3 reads CSVDRDSLSGGNTIYF. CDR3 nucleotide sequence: TGCAGCGTCGACCGGGACAGCCTCTCGGGGGGAAACACCATATATTTT.

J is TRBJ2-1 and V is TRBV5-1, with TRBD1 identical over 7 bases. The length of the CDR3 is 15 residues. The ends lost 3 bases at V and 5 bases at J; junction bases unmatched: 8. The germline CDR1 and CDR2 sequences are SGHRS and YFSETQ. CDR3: CASSSTGHSNNEQFF. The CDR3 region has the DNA TGCGCCAGCAGCTCGACAGGGCATAGCAACAATGAGCAGTTCTTC.

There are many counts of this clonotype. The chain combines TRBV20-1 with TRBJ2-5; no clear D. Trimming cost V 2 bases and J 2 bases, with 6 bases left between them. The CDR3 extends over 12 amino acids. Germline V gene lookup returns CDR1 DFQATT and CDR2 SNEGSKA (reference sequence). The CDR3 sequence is CSARMIQETQYF. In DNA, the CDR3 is TGCAGTGCTAGAATGATACAAGAGACCCAGTACTTC.

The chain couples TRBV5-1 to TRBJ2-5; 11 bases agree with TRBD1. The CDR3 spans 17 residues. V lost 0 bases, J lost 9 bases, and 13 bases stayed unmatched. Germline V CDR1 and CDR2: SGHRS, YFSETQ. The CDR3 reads CASSLDPGQGVARAQYF. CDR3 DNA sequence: TGCGCCAGCAGCTTGGACCCGGGACAGGGGGTCGCGAGGGCCCAGTACTTC.